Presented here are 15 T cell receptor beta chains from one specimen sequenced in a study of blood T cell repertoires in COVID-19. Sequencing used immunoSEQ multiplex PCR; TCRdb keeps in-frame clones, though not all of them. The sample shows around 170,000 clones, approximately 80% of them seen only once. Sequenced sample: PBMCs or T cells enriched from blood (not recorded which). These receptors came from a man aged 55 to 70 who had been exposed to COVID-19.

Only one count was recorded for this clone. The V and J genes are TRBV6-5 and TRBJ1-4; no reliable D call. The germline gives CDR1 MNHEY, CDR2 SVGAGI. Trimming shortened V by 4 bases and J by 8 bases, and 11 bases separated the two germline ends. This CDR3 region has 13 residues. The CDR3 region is CASSLAGREKLFF. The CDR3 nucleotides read TGTGCCAGCAGTTTGGCAGGTCGGGAAAAACTGTTTTTT.

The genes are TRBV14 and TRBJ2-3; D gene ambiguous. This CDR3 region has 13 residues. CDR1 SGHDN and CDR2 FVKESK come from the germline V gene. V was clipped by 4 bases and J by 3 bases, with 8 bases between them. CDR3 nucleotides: TGTGCCAGCAGCCCAATCCTAACAGATACGCAGTATTTT. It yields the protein CASSPILTDTQYF.

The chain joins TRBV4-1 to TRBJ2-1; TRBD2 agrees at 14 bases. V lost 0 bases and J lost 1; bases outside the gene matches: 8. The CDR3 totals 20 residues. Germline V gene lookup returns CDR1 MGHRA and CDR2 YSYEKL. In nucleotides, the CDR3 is TGCGCCAGCAGCCAAGATGGGTGGACTAGCGGGGGGCCTTCCTACAATGAGCAGTTCTTC. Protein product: CASSQDGWTSGGPSYNEQFF.

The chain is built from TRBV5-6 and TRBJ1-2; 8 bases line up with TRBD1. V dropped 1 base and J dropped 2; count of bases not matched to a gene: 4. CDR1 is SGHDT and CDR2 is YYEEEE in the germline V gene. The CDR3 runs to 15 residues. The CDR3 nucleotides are TGTGCCAGCAGCTTGTTCCAGGGGGCAAACTATGGCTACACCTTC. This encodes CASSLFQGANYGYTF.

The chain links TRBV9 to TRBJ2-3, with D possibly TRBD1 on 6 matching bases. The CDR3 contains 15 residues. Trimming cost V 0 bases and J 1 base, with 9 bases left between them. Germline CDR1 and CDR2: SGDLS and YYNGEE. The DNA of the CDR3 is TGTGCCAGCAGCGTAGGGGGGACACGCACAGATACGCAGTATTTT. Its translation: CASSVGGTRTDTQYF.

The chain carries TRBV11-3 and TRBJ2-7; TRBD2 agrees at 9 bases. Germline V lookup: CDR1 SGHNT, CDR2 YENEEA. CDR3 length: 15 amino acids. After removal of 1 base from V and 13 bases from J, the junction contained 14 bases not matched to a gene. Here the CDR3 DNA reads TGTGCCAGCAGCTTAGTGGCTTTGCTAGCGGGGTTTATTTACTTC. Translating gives CASSLVALLAGFIYF.

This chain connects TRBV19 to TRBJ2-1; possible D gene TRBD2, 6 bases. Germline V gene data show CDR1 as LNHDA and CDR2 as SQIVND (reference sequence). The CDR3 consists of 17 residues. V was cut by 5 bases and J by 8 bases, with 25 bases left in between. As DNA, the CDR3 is TGTGCCAGTAGTCCCCGTGGGGTCGGGAGTGGCCTGTATGAGCAGTTCTTC. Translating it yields CASSPRGVGSGLYEQFF.

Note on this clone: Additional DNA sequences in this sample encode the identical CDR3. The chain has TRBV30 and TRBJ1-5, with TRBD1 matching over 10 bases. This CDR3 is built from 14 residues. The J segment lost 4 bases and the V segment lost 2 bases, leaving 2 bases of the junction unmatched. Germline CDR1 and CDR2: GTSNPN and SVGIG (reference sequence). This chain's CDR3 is CAWSRDRGNQPQHF. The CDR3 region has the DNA TGTGCCTGGAGTCGGGACAGGGGAAATCAGCCCCAGCATTTT.

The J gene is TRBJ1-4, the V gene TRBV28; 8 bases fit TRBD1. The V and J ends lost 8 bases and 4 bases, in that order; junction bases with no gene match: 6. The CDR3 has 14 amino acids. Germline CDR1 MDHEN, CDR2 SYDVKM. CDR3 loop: CASWDRINNEKLFF. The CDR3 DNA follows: TGTGCCAGCTGGGACAGGATAAATAATGAAAAACTGTTTTTT.

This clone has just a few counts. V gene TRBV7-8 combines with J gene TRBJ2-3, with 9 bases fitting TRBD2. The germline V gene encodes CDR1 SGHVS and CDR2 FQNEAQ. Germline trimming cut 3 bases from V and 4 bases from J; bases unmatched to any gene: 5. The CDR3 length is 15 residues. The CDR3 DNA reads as TGTGCCAGCAGCTTTGCGGGAGGGTGGGCAGATACGCAGTATTTT. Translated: CASSFAGGWADTQYF. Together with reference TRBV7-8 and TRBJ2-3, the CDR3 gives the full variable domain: GAGVSQSPRYKVAKRGQDVALRCDPISGHVSLFWYQQALGQGPEFLTYFQNEAQLDKSGLPSDRFFAERPEGSVSTLKIQRTQQEDSAVYLCASSFAGGWADTQYFGPGTRLTVL.

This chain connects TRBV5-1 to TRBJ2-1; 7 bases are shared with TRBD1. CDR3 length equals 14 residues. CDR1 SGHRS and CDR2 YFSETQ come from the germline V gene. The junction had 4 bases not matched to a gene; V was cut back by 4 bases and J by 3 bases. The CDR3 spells CASSVRDSYNEQFF. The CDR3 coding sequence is TGCGCCAGCAGCGTCCGGGACAGCTACAATGAGCAGTTCTTC.

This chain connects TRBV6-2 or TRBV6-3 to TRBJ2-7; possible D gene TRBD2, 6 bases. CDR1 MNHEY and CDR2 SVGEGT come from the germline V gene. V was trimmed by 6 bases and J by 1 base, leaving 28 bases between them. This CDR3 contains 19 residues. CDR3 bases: TGTGCCAGCAGCCTTCTTCGGACGGGGACTGACTCTCTTTCCTACGAGCAGTACTTC. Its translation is CASSLLRTGTDSLSYEQYF.

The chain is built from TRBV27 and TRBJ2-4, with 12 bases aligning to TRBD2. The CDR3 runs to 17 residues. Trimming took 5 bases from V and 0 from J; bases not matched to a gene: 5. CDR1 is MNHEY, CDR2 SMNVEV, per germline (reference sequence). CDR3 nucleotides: TGTGCCAGCAGTCCCCCTAGCGGGGGGGTAGCCAAAAACATTCAGTACTTC. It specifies CASSPPSGGVAKNIQYF.

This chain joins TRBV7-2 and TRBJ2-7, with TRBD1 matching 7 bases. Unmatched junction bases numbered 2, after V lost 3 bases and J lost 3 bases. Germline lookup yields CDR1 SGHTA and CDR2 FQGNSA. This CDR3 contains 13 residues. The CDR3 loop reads CASSFDRVYEQYF. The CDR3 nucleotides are TGTGCCAGCAGCTTCGACAGGGTCTACGAGCAGTACTTC.

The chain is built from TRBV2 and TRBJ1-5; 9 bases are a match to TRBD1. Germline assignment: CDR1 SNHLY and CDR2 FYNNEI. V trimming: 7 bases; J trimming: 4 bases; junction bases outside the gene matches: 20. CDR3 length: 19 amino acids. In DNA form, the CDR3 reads TGTGCCAGCACCCAAGCCGGGACAGGGTGGGATTTAGGGAATCAGCCCCAGCATTTT. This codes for CASTQAGTGWDLGNQPQHF.